These 10 T cell receptor beta chains were sequenced from one sample in a study of naive and memory T cell subsets. An equimolar mix of two oligonucleotides served as the beta constant-region primer for TRBC1 and TRBC2. Ligated cDNA was amplified by four rounds of PCR with nested alpha and beta constant-region primers and SP2. MiXCR, applied by TCRdb to the UMI-ligation and nested PCR reads, yields one record per CDR3 protein. The sample includes 95,000 to 150,000 distinct CDR3 sequences, 36% of them seen just once. The specimen was central memory CD4+ T cells from blood. Every receptor here comes from a human donor in good health.

The chain is built from TRBV6-6 and TRBJ2-3; TRBD1 aligns across 8 bases. J gave up 3 bases and V 5 bases, and 13 bases lay outside the gene matches. This CDR3 is 17 amino acids long. From germline, CDR1 is MNHNY and CDR2 SVGAGI (reference sequence). The CDR3 spells CASSDLDREDGTDTQYF. The CDR3 coding sequence is TGTGCCAGCAGTGACCTGGACAGGGAAGATGGGACAGATACGCAGTATTTT.

In this sample, this clonotype turned up many times. The chain is built from TRBV28 and TRBJ1-5; D remains ambiguous. The germline CDR1 and CDR2 sequences are MDHEN and SYDVKM. Trimming left V 2 bases short and J 6 bases short, with 11 bases between. There are 14 residues in the CDR3. The DNA of the CDR3 is TGTGCCAGCAGTTTAACGGGGAATGGTCAGCCCCAGCATTTT. This codes for CASSLTGNGQPQHF.

At least ten counts were recorded for this clonotype. This chain connects TRBV11-2 to TRBJ2-1; 7 bases align to TRBD2. CDR1 and CDR2 from the germline V gene are SGHAT and FQNNGV. This CDR3 has 15 amino acids. V trimming: 6 bases; J trimming: 4 bases; junction bases outside the gene matches: 9. CDR3 amino acids: CASRSSSGNYNEQFF. CDR3 coding DNA: TGTGCCAGCAGGTCGTCTAGCGGAAATTACAATGAGCAGTTCTTC.

The V and J genes are TRBV20-1 and TRBJ1-6; D gene unclear. This CDR3 is 12 amino acids long. V lost 1 base and J lost 10, with 8 bases in between. The germline CDR1 and CDR2 sequences are DFQATT and SNEGSKA (reference sequence). CDR3 region: CSARALLSPLHF. The CDR3 DNA is TGCAGTGCTAGAGCCCTCCTCTCACCCCTCCACTTT.

This chain uses TRBV5-4 with TRBJ2-7; 7 bases fit TRBD1. Per germline, CDR1 SGHNT and CDR2 YYREEE (reference sequence). The CDR3 consists of 13 residues. V lost 3 bases and J lost 5; bases outside the gene matches: 5. Here the CDR3 reads CASSSDRLHEQYF. The CDR3 nucleotides are TGTGCCAGCAGCTCGGACAGGCTCCACGAGCAGTACTTC.

J is TRBJ2-7 and V is TRBV30, with D tentatively TRBD2 (6 bases). V lost 3 bases and J 3 bases, leaving 9 bases between the germline ends. The germline V gene encodes CDR1 GTSNPN and CDR2 SVGIG (reference sequence). The CDR3 loop spans 12 amino acids. CDR3 sequence reads: CAWSGGNYEQYF. Written as DNA, the CDR3 is TGTGCCTGGAGCGGCGGGAACTACGAGCAGTACTTC.

This chain uses TRBV11-2 with TRBJ1-5; 7 bases are shared with TRBD1. V trimming: 5 bases; J trimming: 4 bases; junction bases outside the gene matches: 8. The CDR3 loop spans 15 amino acids. The germline V gene has CDR1 SGHAT and CDR2 FQNNGV. The CDR3 nucleotides are TGTGCCAGCAGCCCCAGACAGGGACGGAATCAGCCCCAGCATTTT. Its translation is CASSPRQGRNQPQHF.

This CDR3 is CASSPTGARRNEQFF. The CDR3 nucleotides read TGTGCCAGCAGCCCAACAGGGGCCCGGAGGAATGAGCAGTTCTTC. The chain combines TRBV5-5 with TRBJ2-1; TRBD1 matches at 7 bases. V trimming: 4 bases; J trimming: 7 bases; junction bases outside the gene matches: 11. The CDR3 is made up of 15 amino acids. Germline V gene lookup returns CDR1 SGHKS and CDR2 YYEKEE (reference sequence).

Only a few counts were recorded for this clonotype. The DNA for the CDR3 is TGTGCCAGCAGTGAAAGCCCCTGGGGGGAGGCCTATGGCTACACCTTC. This codes for CASSESPWGEAYGYTF. The chain recombines TRBV25-1 with TRBJ1-2; D might be TRBD1 (5 bases). This CDR3 contains 16 residues. Trimming shortened V by 2 bases and J by 4 bases, and 17 bases separated the two germline ends. Germline loops: CDR1 MGHDK, CDR2 SYGVNS.

This clonotype was seen a few times. The rearrangement links TRBV12-3 or TRBV12-4 to TRBJ2-7; possibly TRBD1 for D (6 bases). Trimming took off 5 bases at V and 0 bases at J, with 11 bases between the two ends. This CDR3 is built from 14 residues. This CDR3 reads CASSVDRVSYEQYF. The CDR3 DNA reads as TGTGCCAGCAGTGTGGACAGAGTCTCCTACGAGCAGTACTTC.